This entry concerns a single T cell receptor (beta chain). No antigen is known for it. No much larger clone is present one base from it, and per-base qualities are unavailable. The CDR3 regions of human TCRbeta chains were analyzed by immunosequencing. On the study's bioinformatics: TCRs in the repertoires were compared against a reference library of SARS-CoV-2-specific TCRs that had been generated with the MIRA antigen-specificity platform. Breadth was defined as the fraction of unique TCRs that were SARS-CoV-2-associated. Depth was defined as the fraction of total T cells that were SARS-CoV-2-associated. Using the MIRA data, each spike-specific TCR was assigned both to the spike region to which the TCR was reactive and to a CD4 or CD8 class. Log10-transformed breadth and depth values were compared by one-way ANOVA with Sidak's multiple comparisons tests. TCRdb stores this immuneACCESS table with in-frame sequences only. Part of the clones is absent; in the studies checked, under half of the shortfall reflects unresolved V genes, and no reason is known for the rest. V and J calls and clone size follow that table, whereas D and trimming were derived from the DNA. The sample includes 150,000 to 190,000 clones, with roughly nine tenths observed a single time. The ten biggest clones cover 6.9% of the sample.

The time point label of this sample denotes: sample from adult after SARS-CoV-2 infection, after symptom onset. A couple of convalescent COVID-19 patients, sampled after symptom onset from adults with prior SARS-CoV-2 infection, were also TCR-sequenced for comparison. The data were taken from a study of T cell responses to AZD1222 COVID-19 vaccine (dated by TCRdb to the early 2020s). Context from the whole study: TCR sequencing covered roughly 230 trial participants: 200 to 220 given two doses of AZD1222 and around 25 given two doses of MenACWY control vaccine. Trial participants were enrolled into age subgroups of 18-55, 56-69 and 70-plus years, which contained roughly 150, 30 and 60 TCR-sequenced participants, respectively.

The research as a whole found: No day 14 peak-response samples were available, so repertoires were characterized only after the peak T cell response. CD4 TCRs associated with the vaccine covered the entire spike protein, and the dominant responses were in regions 160-218 and 743-854. Participants were mostly white British and included more females than males, and it was suggested by the authors that clonal diversity may have been underestimated. After two AZD1222 doses, spike-specific TCR breadth and depth were significantly higher than at day 0 and than in MenACWY recipients. The 56-69-year group was small, and its depth increase did not reach significance, likely because of low power. Reportedly, almost half of the unique spike-specific TCRs recognized epitopes lying outside the regions that are mutated in the B.1.351 and B.1.1.7 variants. Conclusions about previously exposed vaccinees are limited because only six or seven AZD1222 recipients were SARS-CoV-2 seropositive at baseline.

Sequencing used peripheral blood, obtained after recovery from COVID-19. The TCR comes from an adult who had recovered from COVID-19.

The CDR3 is CASSLELYEQYF. The nucleotide sequence is given as TGTGCCAGCAGCTTGGAACTCTACGAGCAGTACTTC. This chain is built from TRBV5-6 and TRBJ2-7; the D gene cannot be named for sure. Its CDR3 holds 12 amino acids, cysteine through phenylalanine. Just the 36-base CDR3 DNA is kept, in frame starting at base 1. Looking up the germline V gene yields CDR1 SGHDT and CDR2 YYEEEE. V is clipped by 0 bases and J by 3 bases, and the sequence between their germline boundaries is 4 bases long.